The 32 T cell receptor beta chains below come from one sample, sequenced in a study of CD8 T cells in ankylosing spondylitis. These receptors' targets are unknown. TCRdb reanalysed the 5' RACE reads using MiXCR and keeps one entry per CDR3 protein. The sample carries roughly 440,000 distinct CDR3 sequences, 17% recorded once. Overall study results and limits: Apparently characteristic of ankylosing spondylitis blood was a TCR beta motif (under ten highly homologous variants).

Sequencing was done on a sample of blood, either unsorted or a sorted T cell fraction (not recorded which). The receptors were gathered from a male donor with ankylosing spondylitis.

The chain employs TRBV12-3 or TRBV12-4 and TRBJ1-5; D unclear. The CDR3 runs to 13 residues. Trimming pared 5 bases from V and 4 bases from J, leaving 9 bases between. CDR3 sequence reads: CASSPGDNQPQHF. CDR3 nucleotides: TGTGCCAGCAGTCCGGGAGATAATCAGCCCCAGCATTTT.

V and J are TRBV5-5 and TRBJ2-3; D gene uncertain. Trimming removed 3 bases at V and 0 bases at J, with 14 bases between. CDR1 and CDR2 from the germline V gene are SGHKS and YYEKEE (reference sequence). The CDR3 totals 16 residues. The CDR3 is CASSSPPLGSTDTQYF. CDR3 DNA: TGTGCCAGCAGCTCCCCCCCCCTTGGGAGCACAGATACGCAGTATTTT.

CDR3 coding DNA: TGTGCCAGCAGTTACTCGACAGGGCTTGGCACTGAAGCTTTCTTT. Translation gives CASSYSTGLGTEAFF. The chain couples TRBV6-5 to TRBJ1-1; 7 bases line up with TRBD1. The trim removed 0 bases at V and 4 bases at J, leaving 5 bases unmatched. This CDR3 contains 15 residues. In germline, CDR1 is MNHEY, CDR2 SVGAGI.

The chain employs TRBV30 and TRBJ2-1; D might be TRBD1 (5 bases). The CDR3 is 11 amino acids. Germline V gene data show CDR1 as GTSNPN and CDR2 as SVGIG (reference sequence). Trimming removed 0 bases from V and 10 bases from J, with 7 bases in between. The CDR3 region has the DNA TGTGCCTGGAGTGTAAGGACAGAGCAGTTCTTC. This codes for CAWSVRTEQFF.

This chain links TRBV20-1 with TRBJ1-2; D is possibly TRBD1 (5 bases). The V and J ends lost 5 bases and 4 bases respectively, with 14 bases between them. The length of the CDR3 is 13 residues. Germline assignment: CDR1 DFQATT and CDR2 SNEGSKA (reference sequence). The DNA for the CDR3 is TGCAGTGCTCTGGACACGACTACCTATGGCTACACCTTC. Protein product: CSALDTTTYGYTF.

This clonotype was detected only a few times. This sequence joins TRBV3-1 and TRBJ2-2; TRBD2 agrees at 9 bases. The CDR3 covers 19 residues. The trim removed 0 bases at V and 0 bases at J, leaving 8 bases unmatched. Germline CDR1 LGHDT, CDR2 YNNKEL (reference sequence). CDR3 protein: CASSQDRVSGGSNTGELFF. As DNA, the CDR3 is TGTGCCAGCAGCCAAGATCGGGTTAGCGGGGGTTCGAACACCGGGGAGCTGTTTTTT.

This clonotype was counted a few times. The V gene is TRBV15, the J gene TRBJ2-5, with 7 bases lining up with TRBD1. Germline CDR1 reads LNHNV; CDR2 reads YYDKDF (reference sequence). The V segment lost 3 bases and the J segment 3 bases; nucleotides outside the gene matches: 4. This CDR3 region has 14 residues. This chain's CDR3 is CATSRTGSKETQYF. The CDR3 DNA is TGTGCCACCAGCAGGACAGGGAGTAAAGAGACCCAGTACTTC.

The V and J genes are TRBV5-1 and TRBJ2-1, with D possibly TRBD1 on 6 matching bases. CDR3 length: 16 amino acids. The V gene lost 4 bases and the J gene lost 4 bases, with 18 bases spanning the gap. Germline V gene sequence: CDR1 SGHRS, CDR2 YFSETQ. The CDR3 DNA reads TGCGCCAGCAGCCCCTCGACAGGCAGCGGTTACAATGAGCAGTTCTTC. Translation gives CASSPSTGSGYNEQFF.

This clonotype has a handful of counts. V is TRBV20-1 and J is TRBJ2-2; 9 bases are a match to TRBD2. Germline trimming cut 1 base from V and 4 bases from J; bases unmatched to any gene: 4. Germline V CDR1 and CDR2: DFQATT, SNEGSKA (reference sequence). CDR3 length: 15 amino acids. The chain's CDR3 is CSARASGESTGELFF. In nucleotides, the CDR3 is TGCAGTGCTAGAGCTAGCGGGGAGAGCACCGGGGAGCTGTTTTTT.

The chain recombines TRBV20-1 with TRBJ2-1, with 10 bases matching TRBD2. Looked up from germline, CDR1 is DFQATT and CDR2 is SNEGSKA (reference sequence). The CDR3 extends over 14 amino acids. Unmatched junction bases numbered 7, after V lost 1 base and J lost 10 bases. The CDR3: CSARATSGAGEQFF. CDR3 bases: TGCAGTGCTAGAGCTACTAGCGGGGCCGGGGAGCAGTTCTTC.

CDR3 bases: TGCAGTGCTAGAGATGCCTTAGGGGGGAAAGGTTACGAGCAGTACTTC. Translated: CSARDALGGKGYEQYF. The chain couples TRBV20-1 to TRBJ2-7; possibly TRBD1 or TRBD2 for D (6 bases each). Germline CDR1 reads DFQATT; CDR2 reads SNEGSKA (reference sequence). V dropped 0 bases and J dropped 4 bases, with 19 bases sitting between them. The CDR3 consists of 16 residues.

This sequence joins TRBV20-1 and TRBJ1-3; D not resolved. This CDR3 comprises 12 residues. Deletions cut 5 bases from V and 4 bases from J, with 9 bases between. Germline assignment: CDR1 DFQATT and CDR2 SNEGSKA (reference sequence). CDR3 amino acids: CSAPLRGNTIYF. The CDR3 DNA reads TGCAGTGCTCCCCTTCGCGGAAACACCATATATTTT.

CDR3 protein: CASSLVGRFTDTQYF. The CDR3 nucleotides are TGTGCCAGCAGCTTAGTTGGTCGTTTCACAGATACGCAGTATTTT. This chain links TRBV11-2 with TRBJ2-3; D not resolved. Trimming removed 1 base from V and 2 bases from J, with 10 bases in between. Germline lookup yields CDR1 SGHAT and CDR2 FQNNGV. The CDR3 loop spans 15 amino acids.

This clonotype showed up just a few times. This rearrangement joins TRBV11-1 to TRBJ1-3, with D possibly TRBD1 on 6 matching bases. This CDR3 contains 19 residues. The germline V gene has CDR1 SGHAT and CDR2 FQDESV (reference sequence). V was cut by 4 bases and J by 0 bases, with 22 bases left in between. The CDR3 bases are TGTGCCAGCAGCTCCGCCGATGGACAGCTCTTTAGCTCTGGAAACACCATATATTTT. As protein: CASSSADGQLFSSGNTIYF. Complete variable domain (other parts from reference TRBV11-1 and TRBJ1-3): EAEVAQSPRYKITEKSQAVAFWCDPISGHATLYWYRQILGQGPELLVQFQDESVVDDSQLPKDRFSAERLKGVDSTLKIQPAELGDSAMYLCASSSADGQLFSSGNTIYFGEGSWLTVV.

The sample holds a few counts of this clonotype. The V and J genes are TRBV7-2 and TRBJ1-1, with 11 bases matching TRBD1. The CDR3 consists of 16 residues. The germline V gene encodes CDR1 SGHTA and CDR2 FQGNSA. V gave up 1 base and J gave up 6 bases; unmatched junction bases: 7. This CDR3 is CASSLGGQGVRAEAFF. The CDR3 DNA is TGTGCCAGCAGCTTAGGGGGACAGGGGGTAAGGGCTGAAGCTTTCTTT.

CDR3 in DNA: TGTGCCAGCAGTCTCACAGGGTTGGTGCAAGAGACCCAGTACTTC. Protein sequence: CASSLTGLVQETQYF. The V call is TRBV12-3 or TRBV12-4, the J call TRBJ2-5; perhaps TRBD1 as D (6 bases). This CDR3 is 15 amino acids long. V lost 5 bases and J 2 bases, leaving 15 bases between the germline ends.

This clonotype has only a few counts. This chain connects TRBV2 to TRBJ2-6; D might be TRBD1 (5 bases). V was trimmed by 6 bases and J by 1 base, leaving 10 bases between them. Germline loops: CDR1 SNHLY, CDR2 FYNNEI. The CDR3 runs to 15 residues. The CDR3 region is CASSSGRSGANVLTF. Here the CDR3 DNA reads TGTGCCAGCAGCTCAGGGCGGTCTGGGGCCAACGTCCTGACTTTC.

This clonotype was seen a few times. The chain employs TRBV4-2 and TRBJ1-2, with 8 bases fitting TRBD1. CDR3 length: 15 residues. The ends lost 0 bases at V and 8 bases at J; junction bases unmatched: 8. Germline V CDR1 and CDR2: LGHNA, YNFKEQ. CDR3 loop: CASSQEGAGGKGYTF. DNA for the CDR3: TGTGCCAGCAGCCAAGAAGGGGCAGGGGGCAAAGGCTACACCTTC.

This rearrangement joins TRBV12-3 or TRBV12-4 to TRBJ1-4, with 8 bases matching TRBD1. The CDR3 length is 14 residues. V lost 2 bases to trimming and J lost 5 bases; unmatched junction nucleotides: 1. Written as DNA, the CDR3 is TGTGCCAGCAGTTTAAACAGGGGGAATGAAAAACTGTTTTTT. Encoded protein: CASSLNRGNEKLFF.

The chain couples TRBV27 to TRBJ2-1; tentative D call: TRBD2 (5 bases). V dropped 2 bases and J dropped 2 bases, with 10 bases sitting between them. This CDR3 spans 15 amino acids. CDR1 is MNHEY, CDR2 SMNVEV, per germline (reference sequence). The CDR3 coding sequence is TGTGCCAGCAGTTTAGGAGGAACGACCTACAATGAGCAGTTCTTC. Protein: CASSLGGTTYNEQFF.

This chain uses TRBV12-3 or TRBV12-4 with TRBJ2-7; no clear D. The CDR3 is 15 amino acids. With 1 base removed from V and 2 bases from J, the gap between germline ends came to 12 bases. CDR3 bases: TGTGCCAGCAGTTTAGACGGCGGTCCCACCTACGAGCAGTACTTC. Translated, it gives CASSLDGGPTYEQYF.

J is TRBJ2-5 and V is TRBV24-1, with D possibly matching TRBD2 (6 bases). V dropped 3 bases and J dropped 4 bases, with 23 bases sitting between them. Per germline, CDR1 KGHDR and CDR2 SFDVKD. There are 18 residues in the CDR3. CDR3 DNA: TGTGCCACCAGTGATCGGCGGGGAAGGTTGGCGTTCGGAGAGACCCAGTACTTC. It encodes CATSDRRGRLAFGETQYF.

There are a few counts of this clonotype. The CDR3 loop reads CASSPAGAGSSYNEQFF. The CDR3 DNA reads TGTGCCAGCAGCCCAGCGGGTGCGGGAAGCTCCTACAATGAGCAGTTCTTC. The chain joins TRBV28 to TRBJ2-1; D might be TRBD2 (6 bases). CDR1 is MDHEN and CDR2 is SYDVKM in the germline V gene. V lost 6 bases to trimming and J lost 0 bases, with 18 bases between them. The CDR3 runs 17 residues.

A few counts support this clonotype. The genes are TRBV10-1 and TRBJ2-3, with D possibly being TRBD2 (6 bases). Trimming pared 3 bases from V and 4 bases from J, leaving 23 bases between. The CDR3 loop spans 18 amino acids. Per the germline V gene, CDR1 is WNHNN and CDR2 is SYGVQD (reference sequence). The chain's CDR3 is CASSDAIGGLGGADTQYF. Written as DNA, the CDR3 is TGCGCCAGCAGTGATGCTATTGGGGGACTCGGAGGCGCAGATACGCAGTATTTT.

The count of this clonotype is one. The gene calls are TRBV20-1 and TRBJ2-2; TRBD1 aligns across 9 bases. The CDR3 is made up of 15 amino acids. The V and J ends lost 1 base and 5 bases, in that order; junction bases with no gene match: 5. Per the germline V gene, CDR1 is DFQATT and CDR2 is SNEGSKA (reference sequence). The CDR3 sequence is CSARVGTGKTGELFF. The CDR3 bases are TGCAGTGCTAGAGTGGGGACAGGGAAAACCGGGGAGCTGTTTTTT.

The gene calls are TRBV14 and TRBJ2-5; unclear D gene. The V and J ends lost 1 base and 4 bases respectively, with 7 bases between them. Germline CDR1 SGHDN, CDR2 FVKESK. The CDR3 extends over 13 amino acids. The CDR3 DNA sequence: TGTGCCAGCAGCCAAGTTTGGGGAGAGACCCAGTACTTC. It codes for CASSQVWGETQYF.

This clonotype was counted only a few times. The chain is built from TRBV5-1 and TRBJ2-7; 10 nucleotides align to TRBD2. In germline, CDR1 is SGHRS, CDR2 YFSETQ. The CDR3 consists of 14 residues. V was clipped by 4 bases and J by 6 bases; unmatched bases: 7. CDR3 nucleotides: TGCGCCAGCAGCCCCCTAGCGGGAGTCGGCGAGCAGTACTTC. Protein: CASSPLAGVGEQYF.

The rearrangement uses TRBV20-1 and TRBJ2-1; 7 nucleotides agree with TRBD1. The CDR3 is 16 amino acids. Per germline, CDR1 DFQATT and CDR2 SNEGSKA (reference sequence). The V gene end was trimmed by 1 base and the J gene end by 4 bases; junction bases not matched to a gene: 10. CDR3 in amino acids: CSARGSGQPLYNEQFF. The CDR3 DNA reads TGCAGTGCTAGAGGGTCGGGACAGCCCCTTTACAATGAGCAGTTCTTC.

The J gene is TRBJ2-3, the V gene TRBV12-3 or TRBV12-4; 13 bases agree with TRBD2. Trimming took 4 bases from V and 6 from J; bases not matched to a gene: 10. CDR3 length: 17 amino acids. The DNA for the CDR3 is TGTGCCAGCAGTTCAACAACCGGGACTAGCGGGATGGATACGCAGTATTTT. As protein: CASSSTTGTSGMDTQYF.

Many counts were recorded for this clonotype. J is TRBJ2-1 and V is TRBV20-1; tentative D call: TRBD2 (6 bases). There are 13 residues in the CDR3. Germline values: CDR1 DFQATT, CDR2 SNEGSKA (reference sequence). Trimming took off 5 bases at V and 4 bases at J, with 12 bases between the two ends. CDR3 in amino acids: CSAGGVRYNEQFF. CDR3 sequence (DNA): TGCAGTGCTGGCGGGGTTAGGTACAATGAGCAGTTCTTC.

This sequence joins TRBV30 and TRBJ2-5, with D unclear. Between the trimmed V and J ends, which lost 0 bases and 2 bases, there was a span of 13 bases. The CDR3 loop spans 15 amino acids. Germline V gene lookup returns CDR1 GTSNPN and CDR2 SVGIG (reference sequence). This chain's CDR3 is CAWSVLSASQETQYF. The CDR3 nucleotides read TGTGCCTGGAGTGTACTCTCGGCCAGTCAAGAGACCCAGTACTTC.

This clonotype was detected only once. An end of the junction differs from the germline gene, which may be a read error. V gene TRBV12-3 or TRBV12-4 combines with J gene TRBJ2-3, with D maybe TRBD2 (5 bases). The CDR3 length is 18 residues. Written as DNA, the CDR3 is TGTACCAGCAGTTCCTTCCAGGTCCTCTGGCGGGTAACAGATACGCAGTATTTT. Its translation: CTSSSFQVLWRVTDTQYF.